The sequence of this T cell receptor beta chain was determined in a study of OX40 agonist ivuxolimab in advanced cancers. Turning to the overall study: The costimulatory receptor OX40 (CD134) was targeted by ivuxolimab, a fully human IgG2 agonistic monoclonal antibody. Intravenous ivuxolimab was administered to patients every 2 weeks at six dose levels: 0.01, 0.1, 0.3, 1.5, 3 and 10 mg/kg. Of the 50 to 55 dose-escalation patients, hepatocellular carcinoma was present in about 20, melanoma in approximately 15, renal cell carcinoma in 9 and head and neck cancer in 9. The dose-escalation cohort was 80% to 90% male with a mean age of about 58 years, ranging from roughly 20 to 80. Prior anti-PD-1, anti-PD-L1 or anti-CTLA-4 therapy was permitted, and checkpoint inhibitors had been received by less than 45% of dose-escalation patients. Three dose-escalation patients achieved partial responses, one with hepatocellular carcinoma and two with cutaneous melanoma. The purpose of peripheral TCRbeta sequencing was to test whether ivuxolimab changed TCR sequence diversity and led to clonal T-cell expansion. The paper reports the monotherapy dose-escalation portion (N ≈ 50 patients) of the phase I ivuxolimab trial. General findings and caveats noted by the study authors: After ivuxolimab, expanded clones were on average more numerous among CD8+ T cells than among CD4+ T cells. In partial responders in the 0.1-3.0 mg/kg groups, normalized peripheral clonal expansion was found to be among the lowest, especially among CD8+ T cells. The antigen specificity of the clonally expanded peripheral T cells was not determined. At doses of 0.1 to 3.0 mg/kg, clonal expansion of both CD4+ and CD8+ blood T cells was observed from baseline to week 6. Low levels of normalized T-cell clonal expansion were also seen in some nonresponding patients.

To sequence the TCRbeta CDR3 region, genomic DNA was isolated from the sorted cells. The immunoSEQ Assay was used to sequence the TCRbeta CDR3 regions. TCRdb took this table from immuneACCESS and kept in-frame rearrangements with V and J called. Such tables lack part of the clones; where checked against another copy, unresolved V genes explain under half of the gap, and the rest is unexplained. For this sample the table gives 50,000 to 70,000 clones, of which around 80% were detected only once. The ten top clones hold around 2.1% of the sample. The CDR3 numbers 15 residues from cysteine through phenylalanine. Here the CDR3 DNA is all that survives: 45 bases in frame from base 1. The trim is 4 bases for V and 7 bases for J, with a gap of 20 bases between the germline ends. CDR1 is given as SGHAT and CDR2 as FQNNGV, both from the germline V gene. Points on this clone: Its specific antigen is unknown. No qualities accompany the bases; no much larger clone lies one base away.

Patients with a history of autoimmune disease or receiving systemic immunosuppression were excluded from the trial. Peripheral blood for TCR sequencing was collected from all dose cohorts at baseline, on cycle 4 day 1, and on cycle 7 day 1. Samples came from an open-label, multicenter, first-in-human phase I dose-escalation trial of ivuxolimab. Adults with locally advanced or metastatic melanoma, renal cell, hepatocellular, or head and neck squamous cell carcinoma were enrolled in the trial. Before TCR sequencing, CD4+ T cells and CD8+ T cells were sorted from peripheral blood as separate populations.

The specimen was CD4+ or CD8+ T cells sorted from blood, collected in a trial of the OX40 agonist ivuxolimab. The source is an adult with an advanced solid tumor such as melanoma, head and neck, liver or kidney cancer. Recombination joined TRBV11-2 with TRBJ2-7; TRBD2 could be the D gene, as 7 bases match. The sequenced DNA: TGTGCCAGCAGCTCCTACAGGGCGGGGGTGCAAGAGCAGTACTTC. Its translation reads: CASSSYRAGVQEQYF.